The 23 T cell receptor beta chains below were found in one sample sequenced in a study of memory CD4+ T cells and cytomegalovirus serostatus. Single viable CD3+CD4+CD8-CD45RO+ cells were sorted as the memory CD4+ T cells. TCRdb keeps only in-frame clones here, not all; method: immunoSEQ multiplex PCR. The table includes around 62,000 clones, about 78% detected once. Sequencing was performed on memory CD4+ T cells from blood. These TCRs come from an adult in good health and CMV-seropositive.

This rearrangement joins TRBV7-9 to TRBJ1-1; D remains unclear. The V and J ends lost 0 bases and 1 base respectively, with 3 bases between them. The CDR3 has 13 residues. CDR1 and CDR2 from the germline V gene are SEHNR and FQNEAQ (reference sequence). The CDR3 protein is CASSLAGNTEAFF. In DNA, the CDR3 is TGTGCCAGCAGCTTAGCGGGGAACACTGAAGCTTTCTTT.

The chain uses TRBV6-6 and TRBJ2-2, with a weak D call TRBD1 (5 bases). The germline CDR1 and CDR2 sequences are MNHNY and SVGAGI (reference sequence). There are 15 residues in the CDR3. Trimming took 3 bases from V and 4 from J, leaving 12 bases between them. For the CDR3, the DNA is TGTGCCAGCAGTTATCCAACAGGACCCACCGGGGAGCTGTTTTTT. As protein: CASSYPTGPTGELFF.

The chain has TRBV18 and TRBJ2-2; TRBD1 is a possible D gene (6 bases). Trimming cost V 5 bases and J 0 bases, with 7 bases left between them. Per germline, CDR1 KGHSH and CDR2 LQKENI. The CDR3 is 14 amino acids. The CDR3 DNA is TGTGCCAGCTCAAACAGGGCGAACACCGGGGAGCTGTTTTTT. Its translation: CASSNRANTGELFF.

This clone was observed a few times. The CDR3 nucleotides read TGTGCCAGCAGCTTGGGCAGTAGCAATCAGCCCCAGCATTTT. Translating gives CASSLGSSNQPQHF. V and J are TRBV5-5 and TRBJ1-5; D is ambiguous. Deletions cut 0 bases from V and 0 bases from J, with 4 bases between. Germline V gene lookup returns CDR1 SGHKS and CDR2 YYEKEE (reference sequence). CDR3 length: 14 residues.

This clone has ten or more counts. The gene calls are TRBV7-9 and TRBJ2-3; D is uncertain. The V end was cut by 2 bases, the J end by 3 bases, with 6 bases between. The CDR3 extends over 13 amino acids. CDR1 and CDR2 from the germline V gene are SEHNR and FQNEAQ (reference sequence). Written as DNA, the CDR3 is TGTGCCAGCAGCTTAATACCTACAGATACGCAGTATTTT. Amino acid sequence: CASSLIPTDTQYF.

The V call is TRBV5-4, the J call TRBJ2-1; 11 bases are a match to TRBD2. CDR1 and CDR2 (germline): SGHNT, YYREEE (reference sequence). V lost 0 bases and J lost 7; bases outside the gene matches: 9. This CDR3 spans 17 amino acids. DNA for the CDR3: TGTGCCAGCAGCTTGGCCATAGCGGGAGGGTTAGATAATGAGCAGTTCTTC. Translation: CASSLAIAGGLDNEQFF.

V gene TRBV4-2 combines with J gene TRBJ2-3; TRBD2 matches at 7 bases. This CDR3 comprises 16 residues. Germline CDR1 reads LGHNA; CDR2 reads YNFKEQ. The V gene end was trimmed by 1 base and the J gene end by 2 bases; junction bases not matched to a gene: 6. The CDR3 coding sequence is TGTGCCAGCAGCCAAGTGGCGGGGGAGATCACAGATACGCAGTATTTT. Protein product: CASSQVAGEITDTQYF.

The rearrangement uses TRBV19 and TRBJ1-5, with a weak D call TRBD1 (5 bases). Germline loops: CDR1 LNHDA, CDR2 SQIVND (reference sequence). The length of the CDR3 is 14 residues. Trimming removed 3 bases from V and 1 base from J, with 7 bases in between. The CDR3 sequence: CASSIAGSNQPQHF. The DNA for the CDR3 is TGTGCCAGTAGTATTGCAGGGAGCAATCAGCCCCAGCATTTT.

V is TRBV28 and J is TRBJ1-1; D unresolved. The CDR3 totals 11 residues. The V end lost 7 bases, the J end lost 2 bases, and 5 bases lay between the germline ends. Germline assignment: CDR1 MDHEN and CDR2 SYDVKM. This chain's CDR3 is CASTRNTEAFF. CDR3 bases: TGTGCCAGCACCCGAAACACTGAAGCTTTCTTT.

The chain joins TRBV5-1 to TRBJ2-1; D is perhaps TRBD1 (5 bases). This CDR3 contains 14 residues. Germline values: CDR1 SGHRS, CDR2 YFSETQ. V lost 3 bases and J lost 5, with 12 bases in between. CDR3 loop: CASSWGLPNNEQFF. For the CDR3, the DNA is TGCGCCAGCAGCTGGGGCCTGCCGAACAATGAGCAGTTCTTC. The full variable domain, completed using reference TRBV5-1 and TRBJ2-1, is KAGVTQTPRYLIKTRGQQVTLSCSPISGHRSVSWYQQTPGQGLQFLFEYFSETQRNKGNFPGRFSGRQFSNSRSEMNVSTLELGDSALYLCASSWGLPNNEQFFGPGTRLTVL.

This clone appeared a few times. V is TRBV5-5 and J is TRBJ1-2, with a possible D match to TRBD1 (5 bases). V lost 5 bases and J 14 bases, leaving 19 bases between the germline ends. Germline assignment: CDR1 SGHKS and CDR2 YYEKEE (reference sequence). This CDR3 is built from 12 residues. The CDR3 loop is CASSYGTTGITF. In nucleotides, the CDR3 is TGTGCCAGCAGTTACGGGACGACGGGTATAACCTTC.

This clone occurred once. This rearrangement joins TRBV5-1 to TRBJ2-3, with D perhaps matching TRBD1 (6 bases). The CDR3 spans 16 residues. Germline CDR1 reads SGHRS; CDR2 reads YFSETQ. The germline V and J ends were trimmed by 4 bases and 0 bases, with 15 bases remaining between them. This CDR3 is CASSIGGLSSTDTQYF. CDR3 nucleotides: TGCGCCAGCAGCATTGGGGGCTTATCTAGCACAGATACGCAGTATTTT.

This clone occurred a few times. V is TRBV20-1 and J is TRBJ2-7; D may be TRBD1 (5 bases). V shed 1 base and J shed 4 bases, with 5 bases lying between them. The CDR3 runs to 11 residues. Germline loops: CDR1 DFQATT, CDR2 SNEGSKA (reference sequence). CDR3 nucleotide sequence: TGCAGTGCTAGAGCAGGGTACGAGCAGTACTTC. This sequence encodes CSARAGYEQYF.

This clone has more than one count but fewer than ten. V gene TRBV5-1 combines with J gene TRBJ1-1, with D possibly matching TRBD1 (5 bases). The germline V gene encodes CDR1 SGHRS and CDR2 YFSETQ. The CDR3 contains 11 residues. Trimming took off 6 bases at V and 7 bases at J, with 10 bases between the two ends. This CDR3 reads CASTGSYEAFF. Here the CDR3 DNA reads TGCGCCAGCACAGGGTCTTATGAAGCTTTCTTT. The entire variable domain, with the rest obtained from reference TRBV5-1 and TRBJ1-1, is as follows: KAGVTQTPRYLIKTRGQQVTLSCSPISGHRSVSWYQQTPGQGLQFLFEYFSETQRNKGNFPGRFSGRQFSNSRSEMNVSTLELGDSALYLCASTGSYEAFFGQGTRLTVV.

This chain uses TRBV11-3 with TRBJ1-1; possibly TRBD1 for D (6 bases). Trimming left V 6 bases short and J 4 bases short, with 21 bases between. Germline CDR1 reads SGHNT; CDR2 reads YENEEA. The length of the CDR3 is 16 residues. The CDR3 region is CASRSRDTNRGTEAFF. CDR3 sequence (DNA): TGTGCCAGCAGGTCCCGGGACACCAATCGGGGCACTGAAGCTTTCTTT.

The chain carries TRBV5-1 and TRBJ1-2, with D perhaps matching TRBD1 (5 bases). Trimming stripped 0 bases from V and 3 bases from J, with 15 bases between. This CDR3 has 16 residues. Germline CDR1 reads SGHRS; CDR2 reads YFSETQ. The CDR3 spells CASSLVRGPVYYGYTF. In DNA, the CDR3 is TGCGCCAGCAGCTTGGTTCGGGGACCCGTTTACTATGGCTACACCTTC.

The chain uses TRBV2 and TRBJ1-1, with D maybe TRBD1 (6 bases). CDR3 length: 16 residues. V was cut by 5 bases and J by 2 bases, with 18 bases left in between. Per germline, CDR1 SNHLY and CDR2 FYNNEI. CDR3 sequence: CASSTGPIYPNTEAFF. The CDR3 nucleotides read TGTGCCAGCAGTACAGGGCCGATCTATCCAAACACTGAAGCTTTCTTT.

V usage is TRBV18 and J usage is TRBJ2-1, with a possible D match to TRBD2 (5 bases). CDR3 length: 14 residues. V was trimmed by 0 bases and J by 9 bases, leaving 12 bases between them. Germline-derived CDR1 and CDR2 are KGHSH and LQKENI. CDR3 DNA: TGTGCCAGCTCACCACCGATTCTAGCCGGTGAGCAGTTCTTC. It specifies CASSPPILAGEQFF.

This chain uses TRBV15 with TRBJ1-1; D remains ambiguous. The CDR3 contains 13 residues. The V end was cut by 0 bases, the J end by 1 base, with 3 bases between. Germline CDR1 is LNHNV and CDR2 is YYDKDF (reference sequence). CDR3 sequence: CATSREPNTEAFF. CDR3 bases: TGTGCCACCAGCAGAGAACCGAACACTGAAGCTTTCTTT. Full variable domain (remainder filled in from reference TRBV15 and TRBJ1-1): DAMVIQNPRYQVTQFGKPVTLSCSQTLNHNVMYWYQQKSSQAPKLLFHYYDKDFNNEADTPDNFQSRRPNTSFCFLDIRSPGLGDTAMYLCATSREPNTEAFFGQGTRLTVV.

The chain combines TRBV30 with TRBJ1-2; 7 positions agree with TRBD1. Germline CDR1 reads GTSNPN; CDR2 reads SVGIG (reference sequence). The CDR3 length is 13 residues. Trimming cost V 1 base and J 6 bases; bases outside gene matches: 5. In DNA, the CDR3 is TGTGCCTGGAGTGGACAGGGATTAGATGGCTACACCTTC. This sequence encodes CAWSGQGLDGYTF.

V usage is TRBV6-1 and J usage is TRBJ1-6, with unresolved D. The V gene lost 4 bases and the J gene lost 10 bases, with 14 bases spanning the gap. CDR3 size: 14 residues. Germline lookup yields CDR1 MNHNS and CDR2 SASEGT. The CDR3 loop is CASSVNSLESPLHF. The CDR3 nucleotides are TGTGCCAGCAGTGTTAACAGTTTGGAGTCACCCCTCCACTTT.

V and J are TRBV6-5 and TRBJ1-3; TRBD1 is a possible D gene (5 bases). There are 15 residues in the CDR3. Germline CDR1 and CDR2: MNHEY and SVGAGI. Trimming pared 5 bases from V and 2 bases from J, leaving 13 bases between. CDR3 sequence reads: CASSLGGDPGNTIYF. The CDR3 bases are TGTGCCAGCAGTCTCGGAGGGGACCCTGGAAACACCATATATTTT.

The CDR3 DNA reads TGTGCCAGCAGTTCGCCCAGCTTCTCCTACGAGCAGTACTTC. It specifies CASSSPSFSYEQYF. The chain recombines TRBV28 with TRBJ2-7; D is unclear. Deletions cut 4 bases from V and 0 bases from J, with 10 bases between. Germline CDR1 reads MDHEN; CDR2 reads SYDVKM. The CDR3 is 14 amino acids.